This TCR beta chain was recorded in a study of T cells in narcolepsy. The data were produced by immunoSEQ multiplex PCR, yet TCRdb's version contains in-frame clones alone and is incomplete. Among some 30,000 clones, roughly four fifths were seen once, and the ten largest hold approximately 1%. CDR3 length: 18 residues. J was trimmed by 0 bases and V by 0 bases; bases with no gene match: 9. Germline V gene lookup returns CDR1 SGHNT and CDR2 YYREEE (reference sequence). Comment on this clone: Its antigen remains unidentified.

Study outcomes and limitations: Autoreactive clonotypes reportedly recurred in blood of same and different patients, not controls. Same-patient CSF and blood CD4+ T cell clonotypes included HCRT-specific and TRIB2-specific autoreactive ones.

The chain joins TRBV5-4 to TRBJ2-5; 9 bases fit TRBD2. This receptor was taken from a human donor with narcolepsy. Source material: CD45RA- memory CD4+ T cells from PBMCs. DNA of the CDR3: TGTGCCAGCAGCTTGGAACTAGCGGGCGGGTCGTACCAAGAGACCCAGTACTTC. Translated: CASSLELAGGSYQETQYF.